The 4 T cell receptor beta chains given below trace back to one sample, sequenced in a study of blood T cell repertoires in COVID-19 (dated by TCRdb to 2020 to 2021). Library preparation used the immunoSEQ multiplex PCR assay. The immuneACCESS repertoire file appears here via TCRdb, limited to in-frame rearrangements. These files lack a portion of the clones; in checked studies, under half of the deficit traces to unresolved V genes, and the cause of the others is not known. The sample table records about 400,000 clones; roughly 91% of these occur just once. Over 4% of the sample rests with the top ten. Material for sequencing was peripheral blood. The receptors derive from a young woman with acute or convalescent COVID-19.

The chain employs TRBV7-3 and TRBJ2-1; TRBD2 matches at 10 bases. The CDR3 loop spans 18 amino acids. J was trimmed by 7 bases and V by 2 bases; bases with no gene match: 14. Germline V lookup: CDR1 SGHTA, CDR2 FQGTGA. CDR3 amino acids: CASSLLAGGLGNGNEQFF. The CDR3 bases are TGTGCCAGCAGCTTATTAGCGGGGGGTCTCGGTAACGGAAATGAGCAGTTCTTC.

CDR3 bases: TGTGCCAGCAGTGCACAGGGGGCGCGGGGCTACACCTTC. It encodes CASSAQGARGYTF. This chain uses TRBV5-8 with TRBJ1-2; 9 positions agree with TRBD1. The CDR3 spans 13 residues. From germline, CDR1 is SGHTS and CDR2 YDEGEE. The ends lost 5 bases at V and 8 bases at J; junction bases unmatched: 7.

This chain links TRBV5-1 with TRBJ2-7, with 7 bases fitting TRBD1. There are 14 residues in the CDR3. V was clipped by 4 bases and J by 4 bases; unmatched bases: 8. The germline V gene encodes CDR1 SGHRS and CDR2 YFSETQ. CDR3 in DNA: TGCGCCAGCAGCCCGGGACAGCGTCCGTACGAGCAGTACTTC. Amino acid sequence: CASSPGQRPYEQYF. Full variable domain (missing parts from reference TRBV5-1 and TRBJ2-7): KAGVTQTPRYLIKTRGQQVTLSCSPISGHRSVSWYQQTPGQGLQFLFEYFSETQRNKGNFPGRFSGRQFSNSRSEMNVSTLELGDSALYLCASSPGQRPYEQYFGPGTRLTVT.

CDR3: CASSIFTEAFF. The CDR3 region has the DNA TGTGCCAGTAGTATCTTCACTGAAGCTTTCTTT. V gene TRBV19 combines with J gene TRBJ1-1; D is unresolved. Trimming stripped 3 bases from V and 4 bases from J, with 3 bases between. CDR1 is LNHDA and CDR2 is SQIVND in the germline V gene (reference sequence). This CDR3 contains 11 residues.